The present entry profiles one TCR beta chain with its context. This clone appeared many times. The antigen this receptor binds is unknown. Base qualities are not recorded, but no much larger clone differs from it by a single base. This entry is derived from a study of blood T cell repertoires in COVID-19 (dated by TCRdb to 2020 to 2021). In the study overall: The collaborator samples originated in the United States, Italy and Spain and spanned the acute and convalescent phases of COVID-19. The prospective study material was composed of cDNA or gDNA derived from T cells, B-cell-depleted T cells, or PBMCs. Subjects who had been exposed to COVID-19, were actively infected with it, or had recovered from it provided the deeply sampled blood TCRbeta repertoires that made up the dataset. The repertoires were released in a freely available public database meant as a resource for research on the immune response to SARS-CoV-2. The samples were drawn from the first 160 participants of the ongoing ImmuneRACE study and from under 1,500 subjects provided by 6 global collaborators. Nearly every sample came with metadata listing a de-identified subject ID, COVID-19 status, age in years and sex. Where available, HLA class I and class II types were taken from metadata supplied by the sample provider and were not determined by assay-based typing. The full study reports these points: The quantity of clinical and demographic metadata differed by source and by participant and was supplied without curation.

Collaborating institutions collected whole blood in K2EDTA tubes following their own protocols. For TCRbeta analysis, collaborator samples were shipped as frozen whole blood, as isolated PBMCs, or as DNA extracted from either sample type. The immunoSEQ Assay, a bias-controlled multiplex PCR, was used to amplify TCRbeta CDR3 regions from genomic DNA. The paper's processing steps were these. The number of nucleated cells in each sample was estimated by amplification of reference gene primers within the assay. To quantify the absolute abundance of each unique TCRbeta CDR3 rearrangement, sequence reads were collapsed and filtered. For each sample, productive Simpson clonality was calculated by taking the square root of Simpson's diversity index across productive rearrangements. Drawn from immuneACCESS, this table holds only the in-frame rearrangements with V and J called that TCRdb kept. Clones are partly lost; checked studies trace under half to an unresolved V gene and leave the rest unexplained. V and J calls and clone size are those listed in that table; D and trimming were worked out from the DNA. For this sample there are nearly 110,000 clones; over 55% appear just once. The ten largest clones take up approximately 0.88% of the sample.

The CDR3 numbers 16 residues from cysteine through phenylalanine. Only the CDR3 DNA stays, 48 bases, in frame from base 1. The germline V end is reduced by 1 base and the J end by 5 bases; junction bases left unmatched: 8. Taken from the germline V gene, the CDR1 and CDR2 loops are MGHRA and YSYEKL. The clonotype was recovered from a human donor with acute or convalescent COVID-19. The donor label of this sample is uncertain. Specimen: peripheral blood. The chain links TRBV4-1 with TRBJ1-1; TRBD1 matches 9 bases in the middle. The bases read TGCGCCAGCAGCCAAGGGGGGACAGGGAAGGAAACTGAAGCTTTCTTT. This sequence encodes CASSQGGTGKETEAFF.